Below, one T cell receptor (beta chain) is given with its context. The table came from immunoSEQ multiplex PCR; TCRdb's copy has only in-frame clones and leaves some out. The sample gives 270,000 or so clones, about four fifths of which show up once; roughly 2.9% is in the top ten. The data belong to a study of blood T cell repertoires in COVID-19. CDR3 size: 13 residues. Germline V gene data show CDR1 as SGHNT and CDR2 as YENEEA. The V and J ends lost 6 bases and 6 bases respectively, with 14 bases between them. The TCR originated in a woman aged 60-75 years with active or convalescent COVID-19. The gene calls are TRBV11-3 and TRBJ2-5, with a tentative D call TRBD2 (6 bases). The sample was peripheral blood. The CDR3 reads CASRSGGSQTQYF. In DNA form, the CDR3 reads TGTGCCAGCAGGTCAGGAGGGTCGCAGACCCAGTACTTC.